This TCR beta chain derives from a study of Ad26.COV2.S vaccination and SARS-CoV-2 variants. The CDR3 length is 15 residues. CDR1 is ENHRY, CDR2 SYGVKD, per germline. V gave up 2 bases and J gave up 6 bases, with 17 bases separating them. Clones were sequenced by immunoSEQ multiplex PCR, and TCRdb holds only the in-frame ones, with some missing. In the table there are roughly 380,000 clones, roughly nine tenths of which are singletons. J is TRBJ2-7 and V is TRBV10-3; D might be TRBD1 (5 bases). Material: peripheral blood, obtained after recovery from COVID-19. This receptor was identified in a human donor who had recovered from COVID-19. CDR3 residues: CAISEPDTSRPEQYF. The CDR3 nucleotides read TGTGCCATCAGTGAGCCGGACACCTCTCGCCCCGAGCAGTACTTC.